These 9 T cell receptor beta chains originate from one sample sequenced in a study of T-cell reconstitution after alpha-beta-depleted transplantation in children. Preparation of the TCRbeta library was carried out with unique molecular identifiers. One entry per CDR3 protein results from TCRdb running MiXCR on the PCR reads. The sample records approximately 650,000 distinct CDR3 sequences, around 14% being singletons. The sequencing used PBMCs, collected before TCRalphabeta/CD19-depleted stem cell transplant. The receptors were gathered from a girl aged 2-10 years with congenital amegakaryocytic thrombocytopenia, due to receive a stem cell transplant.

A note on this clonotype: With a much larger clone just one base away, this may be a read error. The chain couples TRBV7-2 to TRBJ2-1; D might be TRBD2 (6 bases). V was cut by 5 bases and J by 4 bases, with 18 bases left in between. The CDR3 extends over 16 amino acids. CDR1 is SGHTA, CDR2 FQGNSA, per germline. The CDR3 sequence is CASSPQARDNYNEQFF. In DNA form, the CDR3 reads TGTGCCAGCAGCCCACAAGCGCGGGATAATTACAATGAGCAGTTCTTC. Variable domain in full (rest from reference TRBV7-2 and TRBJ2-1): GAGVSQSPSNKVTEKGKDVELRCDPISGHTALYWYRQSLGQGLEFLIYFQGNSAPDKSGLPSDRFSAERTGGSVSTLTIQRTQQEDSAVYLCASSPQARDNYNEQFFGPGTRLTVL.

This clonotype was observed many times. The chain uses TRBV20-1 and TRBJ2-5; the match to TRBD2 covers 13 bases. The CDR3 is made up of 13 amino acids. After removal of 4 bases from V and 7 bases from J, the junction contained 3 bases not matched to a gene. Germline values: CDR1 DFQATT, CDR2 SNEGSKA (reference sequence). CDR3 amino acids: CSATRLAGGTQYF. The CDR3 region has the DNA TGCAGTGCTACCCGACTAGCGGGAGGGACCCAGTACTTC.

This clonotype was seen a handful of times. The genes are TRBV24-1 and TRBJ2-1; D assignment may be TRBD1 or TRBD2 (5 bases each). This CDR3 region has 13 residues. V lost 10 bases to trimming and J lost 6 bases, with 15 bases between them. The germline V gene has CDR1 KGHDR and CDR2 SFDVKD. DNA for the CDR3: TGTGCCACAGGGGCCAGCGGAGCCAATGAGCAGTTCTTC. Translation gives CATGASGANEQFF.

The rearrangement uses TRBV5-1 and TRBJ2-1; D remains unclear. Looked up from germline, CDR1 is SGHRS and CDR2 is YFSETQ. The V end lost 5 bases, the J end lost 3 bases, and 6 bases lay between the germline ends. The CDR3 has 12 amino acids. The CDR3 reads CASSGYYNEQFF. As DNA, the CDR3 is TGCGCCAGCAGTGGGTACTACAATGAGCAGTTCTTC.

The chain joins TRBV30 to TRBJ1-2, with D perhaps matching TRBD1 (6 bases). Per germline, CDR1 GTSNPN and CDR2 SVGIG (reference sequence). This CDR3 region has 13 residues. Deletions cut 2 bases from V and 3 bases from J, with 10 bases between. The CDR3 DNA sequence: TGTGCCTGGAGTCAGAGGACAGACTATGGCTACACCTTC. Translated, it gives CAWSQRTDYGYTF.

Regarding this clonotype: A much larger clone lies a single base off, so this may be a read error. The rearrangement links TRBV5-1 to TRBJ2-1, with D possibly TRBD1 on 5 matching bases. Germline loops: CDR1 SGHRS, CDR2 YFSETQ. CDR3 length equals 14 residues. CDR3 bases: TGCGCCAGCAGCCCGAAGGGGTCCTGCAATGAGCAGTTCTTC. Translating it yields CASSPKGSCNEQFF.

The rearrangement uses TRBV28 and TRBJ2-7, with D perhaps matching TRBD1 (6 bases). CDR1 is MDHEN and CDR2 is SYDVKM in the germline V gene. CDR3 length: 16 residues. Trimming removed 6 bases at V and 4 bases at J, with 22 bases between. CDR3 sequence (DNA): TGTGCCAGCAGCCTCCCGTCGGGACAAGTGTCATACGAGCAGTACTTC. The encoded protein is CASSLPSGQVSYEQYF.

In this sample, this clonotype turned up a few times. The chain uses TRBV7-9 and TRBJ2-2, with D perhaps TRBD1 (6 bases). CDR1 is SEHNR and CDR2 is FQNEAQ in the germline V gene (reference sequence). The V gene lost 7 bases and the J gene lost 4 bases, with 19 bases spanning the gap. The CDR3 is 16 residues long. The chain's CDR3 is CASIQGQGRATGELFF. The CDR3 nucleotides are TGTGCCAGCATCCAGGGGCAGGGTAGGGCCACCGGGGAGCTGTTTTTT. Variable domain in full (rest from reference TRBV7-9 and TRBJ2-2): DTGVSQNPRHKITKRGQNVTFRCDPISEHNRLYWYRQTLGQGPEFLTYFQNEAQLEKSRLLSDRFSAERPKGSFSTLEIQRTEQGDSAMYLCASIQGQGRATGELFFGEGSRLTVL.

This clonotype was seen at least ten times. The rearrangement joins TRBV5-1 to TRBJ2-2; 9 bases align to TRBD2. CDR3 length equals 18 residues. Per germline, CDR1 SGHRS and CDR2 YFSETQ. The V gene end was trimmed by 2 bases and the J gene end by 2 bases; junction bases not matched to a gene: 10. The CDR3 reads CASSFKLLTSGNTGELFF. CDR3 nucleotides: TGCGCCAGCAGCTTCAAGTTGCTGACTAGCGGAAACACCGGGGAGCTGTTTTTT.